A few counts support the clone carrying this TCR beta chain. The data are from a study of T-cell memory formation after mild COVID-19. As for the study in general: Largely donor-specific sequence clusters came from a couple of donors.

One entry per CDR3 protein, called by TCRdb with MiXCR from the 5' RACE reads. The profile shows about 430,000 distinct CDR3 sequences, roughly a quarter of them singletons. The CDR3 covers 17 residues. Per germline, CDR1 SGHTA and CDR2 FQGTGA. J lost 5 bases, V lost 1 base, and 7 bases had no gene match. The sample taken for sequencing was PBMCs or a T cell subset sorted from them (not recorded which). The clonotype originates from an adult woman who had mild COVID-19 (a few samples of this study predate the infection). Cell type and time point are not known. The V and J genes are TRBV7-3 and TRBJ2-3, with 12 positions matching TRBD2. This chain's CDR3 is CASSLNGLAGGIDTQYF. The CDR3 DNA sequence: TGTGCCAGCAGCTTAAATGGGCTAGCGGGGGGGATAGATACGCAGTATTTT.